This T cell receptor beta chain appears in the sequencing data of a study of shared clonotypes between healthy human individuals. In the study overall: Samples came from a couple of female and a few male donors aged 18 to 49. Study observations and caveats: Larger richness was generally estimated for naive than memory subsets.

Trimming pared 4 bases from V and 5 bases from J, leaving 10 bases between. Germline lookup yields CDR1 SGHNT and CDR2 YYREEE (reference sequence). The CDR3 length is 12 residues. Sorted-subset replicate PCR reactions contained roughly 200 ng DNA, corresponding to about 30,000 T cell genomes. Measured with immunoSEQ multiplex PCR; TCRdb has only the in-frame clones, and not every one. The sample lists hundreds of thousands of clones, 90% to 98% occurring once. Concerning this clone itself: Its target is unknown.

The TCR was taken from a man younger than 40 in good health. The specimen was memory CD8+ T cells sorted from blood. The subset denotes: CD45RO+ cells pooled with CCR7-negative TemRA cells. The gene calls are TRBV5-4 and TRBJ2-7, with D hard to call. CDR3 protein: CASSPYGDEQYF. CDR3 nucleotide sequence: TGTGCCAGCAGCCCGTACGGCGACGAGCAGTACTTC.